The clone carrying this T cell receptor beta chain was seen more than once but under ten times. Its antigen is unknown. The data are from a study of a mutant IDH1 vaccine in newly diagnosed glioma. On the study more broadly: Beginning 4-6 weeks after radiotherapy alone, or with temozolomide cycles, vaccination took place.

Some clones are missing from TCRdb's copy, which holds only in-frame ones; the method was immunoSEQ multiplex PCR. The sample consists of around 49,000 clones, around four fifths of them appearing once. Time point meaning: week 5, during vaccination. Topical imiquimod accompanied each vaccine dose, which consisted of 300 ug of mutant IDH1 20-mer peptide. The CDR3 sequence is 15 residues long. Germline assignment: CDR1 SGDLS and CDR2 YYNGEE. Trimming removed 3 bases from V and 1 base from J; junction bases left unmatched: 6. Sequencing used PBMCs, obtained from a glioma patient whose treatment included an IDH1 peptide vaccine. The receptor's source is a man aged 50-60 years with glioma. The rearrangement uses TRBV9 and TRBJ1-1, with 7 bases lining up with TRBD1. CDR3 region: CASSASGTANTEAFF. The CDR3 region has the DNA TGTGCCAGCAGCGCCTCGGGGACAGCGAACACTGAAGCTTTCTTT.